This TCR beta chain stems from a study of molecular identifiers for immune sequencing clone quantification. CDR1 is MNHEY and CDR2 is SVGAGI in the germline V gene. Losses at the gene ends were 5 bases for V and 6 bases for J; bases not matched to a gene: 4. There are 12 residues in the CDR3. The CD8+CD4-CCR7+CD45RA+ phenotype defined the sorted naive CD8 T cells. TCRdb analysed the PCR reads with MiXCR anew, one entry per CDR3 protein. The table lists hundreds of thousands of distinct CDR3 sequences, about 23% of them singletons. Findings and limits, study-wide: Clones carrying above 20 RNA copies accounted for over 99% of effector molecules, under 1% in naive cells.

This clonotype was recorded many times. The antigen remains unidentified. This TCR derives from a human donor in good health. Some libraries in this study had Jurkat cell RNA spiked in. The sequenced sample was naive CD8+ T cells from blood, with Jurkat cell RNA spiked in. Subset: FACS-sorted CD8+CD4-CCR7+CD45RA+ naive T cells. This chain joins TRBV6-5 and TRBJ2-7, with TRBD1 matching 7 bases. The CDR3 DNA sequence: TGTGCCAGCAGTGACACAGGGGCCGAGCAGTACTTC. This encodes CASSDTGAEQYF.